Presented here are 10 T cell receptor beta chains from one specimen sequenced in a study of cytomegalovirus exposure and HLA in healthy donors (dated by TCRdb to 2017 to 2019). Library preparation was by the immunoSEQ multiplex PCR assay. For the multiplex PCR, a mixture combining 60 forward primers for TCR Vbeta segments and 13 reverse primers for TCR Jbeta segments was used. Sourced from immuneACCESS, this table was stored by TCRdb with only in-frame sequences that have V and J called. A share of the clones is absent; for the studies checked, an unresolved V gene accounts for under half, and the remainder has no known explanation. Present in this sample are over 150,000 clones, approximately 80% of which were seen just once. The ten largest clones add up to about 7% of the sample. Sequenced material: PBMCs. Receptors originate from a woman in her 30s in good health and CMV-seropositive.

V and J are TRBV6-5 and TRBJ2-7; D remains ambiguous. V gave up 1 base and J gave up 0 bases, with 4 bases separating them. The CDR3 extends over 13 amino acids. CDR1 MNHEY and CDR2 SVGAGI come from the germline V gene. In nucleotides, the CDR3 is TGTGCCAGCAGTTACTTGGCCTCCTACGAGCAGTACTTC. Translated: CASSYLASYEQYF.

The CDR3 DNA reads as TGTGCCAGCAGCTTTTGGAGAGACCCACCCGGGGAGCTGTTTTTT. Protein: CASSFWRDPPGELFF. The V gene is TRBV13, the J gene TRBJ2-2; D is unresolved. V lost 3 bases and J 6 bases, leaving 14 bases between the germline ends. Germline lookup yields CDR1 PRHDT and CDR2 FYEKMQ (reference sequence). The CDR3 runs to 15 residues.

The gene calls are TRBV4-1 and TRBJ1-2; 8 nucleotides agree with TRBD1. The V and J ends lost 4 bases and 3 bases, in that order; junction bases with no gene match: 7. CDR1 and CDR2 from the germline V gene are MGHRA and YSYEKL. The CDR3 has 15 residues. CDR3 coding DNA: TGCGCCAGCAGCCTTGGGCTGGGACAGGACTATGGCTACACCTTC. Residues: CASSLGLGQDYGYTF.

V and J are TRBV30 and TRBJ2-7; D remains unclear. Germline V CDR1 and CDR2: GTSNPN, SVGIG (reference sequence). V lost 2 bases to trimming and J lost 0 bases, with 11 bases between them. The CDR3 length is 14 residues. CDR3 DNA: TGTGCCTGGAGTCGAGGAGCGACCTCCTACGAGCAGTACTTC. Translating gives CAWSRGATSYEQYF.

In its sample, this clone was seen a few times. The CDR3 DNA follows: TGTGCCAGCAGCTCGGGGGGATTTCACAATGAGCAGTTCTTC. Amino acid sequence: CASSSGGFHNEQFF. J is TRBJ2-1 and V is TRBV9; 7 nucleotides line up with TRBD2. The junction had 6 bases not matched to a gene; V was cut back by 4 bases and J by 5 bases. From germline, CDR1 is SGDLS and CDR2 YYNGEE. The CDR3 contains 14 residues.

The chain recombines TRBV6-6 with TRBJ1-4; a weak D match, TRBD1 (6 bases). V lost 0 bases and J 5 bases, leaving 13 bases between the germline ends. The CDR3 consists of 16 residues. Germline V gene data show CDR1 as MNHNY and CDR2 as SVGAGI (reference sequence). The CDR3 here is CASSYSTGEINEKLFF. For the CDR3, the DNA is TGTGCCAGCAGTTACTCGACAGGAGAGATCAATGAAAAACTGTTTTTT.

The chain has TRBV19 and TRBJ1-2; no reliable D call. Germline V gene lookup returns CDR1 LNHDA and CDR2 SQIVND (reference sequence). V lost 4 bases and J 8 bases, leaving 23 bases between the germline ends. CDR3 size: 16 residues. The CDR3 region has the DNA TGTGCCAGTAGTAGAGACGCGACACCGTACACTGGGGGCTACACCTTC. It encodes CASSRDATPYTGGYTF.

The V call is TRBV7-3, the J call TRBJ1-6, with D uncertain. CDR3 length: 16 residues. Per germline, CDR1 SGHTA and CDR2 FQGTGA. Trimming removed 5 bases from V and 9 bases from J, with 20 bases in between. CDR3: CASSASRPGKRSPLHF. CDR3 coding DNA: TGTGCCAGCAGCGCTTCCCGCCCCGGGAAGCGTTCACCCCTCCACTTT.

V usage is TRBV5-6 and J usage is TRBJ1-2; tentatively, D is TRBD1 (5 bases). CDR1 and CDR2 (germline): SGHDT, YYEEEE. This CDR3 is built from 13 residues. V was cut by 4 bases and J by 6 bases, with 13 bases left in between. CDR3 sequence reads: CASSLIQTDGYTF. The DNA of the CDR3 is TGTGCCAGCAGCCTCATCCAGACAGATGGCTACACCTTC.

V usage is TRBV28 and J usage is TRBJ1-4, with a possible D match to TRBD1 (6 bases). V was shortened by 8 bases and J by 5 bases, with 12 bases between the two germline ends. CDR1 is MDHEN and CDR2 is SYDVKM in the germline V gene. The CDR3 is 13 residues long. The CDR3 here is CASSSGVNEKLFF. The CDR3 DNA is TGTGCCAGCTCTTCAGGGGTGAATGAAAAACTGTTTTTT.